The 7 T cell receptor beta chains given below trace back to one sample, sequenced in a study of blood T cell repertoires in COVID-19. Clones were sequenced by immunoSEQ multiplex PCR, and TCRdb holds only the in-frame ones, with some missing. Here the sample spans roughly 100,000 clones, approximately 62% being singletons. The sequenced sample consisted of peripheral blood. The receptors shown here come from a man aged 80 or over with acute or convalescent COVID-19.

The chain has TRBV28 and TRBJ2-1, with 7 positions matching TRBD1. Germline V CDR1 and CDR2: MDHEN, SYDVKM. V was pared by 6 bases and J by 6 bases, with 2 bases of the junction left unmatched. The CDR3 runs to 12 residues. This chain's CDR3 is CASRGQINEQFF. CDR3 nucleotide sequence: TGTGCCAGCAGGGGACAGATCAATGAGCAGTTCTTC.

This rearrangement joins TRBV11-2 to TRBJ2-7, with TRBD2 matching over 7 bases. The V gene's germline CDR1 is SGHAT and CDR2 FQNNGV. With V trimmed by 5 bases and J by 7 bases, 11 bases remained unmatched. The CDR3 is 14 amino acids. The CDR3 region is CASSLGTTFGEQYF. CDR3 coding DNA: TGTGCCAGCAGCCTCGGGACTACCTTTGGTGAGCAGTACTTC. Combining the CDR3 with reference TRBV11-2 and TRBJ2-7 gives the whole variable domain EAGVAQSPRYKIIEKRQSVAFWCNPISGHATLYWYQQILGQGPKLLIQFQNNGVVDDSQLPKDRFSAERLKGVDSTLKIQPAKLEDSAVYLCASSLGTTFGEQYFGPGTRLTVT.

The chain uses TRBV11-2 and TRBJ2-1, with 7 bases aligning to TRBD1. J was trimmed by 8 bases and V by 1 base; bases with no gene match: 20. CDR1 is SGHAT, CDR2 FQNNGV, per germline. The CDR3 is 19 residues long. This chain's CDR3 is CASSLAPTGTAVRIDEQFF. As DNA, the CDR3 is TGTGCCAGCAGCTTAGCCCCTACCGGGACAGCCGTCCGGATCGATGAGCAGTTCTTC.

This chain joins TRBV19 and TRBJ2-3, with 7 nucleotides matching TRBD1. The CDR3 has 15 amino acids. The V and J ends lost 5 bases and 0 bases, in that order; junction bases with no gene match: 5. Per the germline V gene, CDR1 is LNHDA and CDR2 is SQIVND (reference sequence). The CDR3 sequence is CASSPGTASTDTQYF. The CDR3 region has the DNA TGTGCCAGTAGTCCCGGGACAGCTAGCACAGATACGCAGTATTTT.

The chain links TRBV28 to TRBJ2-7; TRBD1 agrees at 10 bases. After removal of 5 bases from V and 2 bases from J, the junction contained 18 bases not matched to a gene. CDR1 is MDHEN and CDR2 is SYDVKM in the germline V gene. The CDR3 extends over 19 amino acids. The CDR3 DNA is TGTGCCAGCAGTACCCCGACCCCACGGGACAGGGGAACCCCCTACGAGCAGTACTTC. This codes for CASSTPTPRDRGTPYEQYF.

This rearrangement joins TRBV5-1 to TRBJ1-1; weak D call: TRBD1 (5 bases). From germline, CDR1 is SGHRS and CDR2 YFSETQ. V lost 7 bases, J lost 1 base, and 17 bases lay in between. This CDR3 comprises 15 residues. The CDR3 reads CASSSDGQPNTEAFF. CDR3 DNA sequence: TGCGCCAGCTCCTCGGACGGACAACCGAACACTGAAGCTTTCTTT.

The sample holds one count of this clone. The chain links TRBV5-4 to TRBJ1-2, with D hard to call. The CDR3 runs to 13 residues. In germline, CDR1 is SGHNT, CDR2 YYREEE (reference sequence). V lost 0 bases and J lost 5, with 8 bases in between. The CDR3 sequence: CASSLERGYGYTF. Written as DNA, the CDR3 is TGTGCCAGCAGCTTGGAACGGGGTTATGGCTACACCTTC.